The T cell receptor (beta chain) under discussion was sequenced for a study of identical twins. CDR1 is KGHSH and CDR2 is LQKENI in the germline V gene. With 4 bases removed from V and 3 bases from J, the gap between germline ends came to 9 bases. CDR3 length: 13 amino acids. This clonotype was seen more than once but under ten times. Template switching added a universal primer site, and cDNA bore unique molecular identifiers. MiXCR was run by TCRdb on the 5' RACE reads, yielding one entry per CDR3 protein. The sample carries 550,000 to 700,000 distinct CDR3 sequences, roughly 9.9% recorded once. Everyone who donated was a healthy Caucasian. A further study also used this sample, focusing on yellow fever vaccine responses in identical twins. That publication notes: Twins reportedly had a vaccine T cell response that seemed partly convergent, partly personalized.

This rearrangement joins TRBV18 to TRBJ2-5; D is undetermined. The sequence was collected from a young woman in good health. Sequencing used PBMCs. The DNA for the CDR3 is TGTGCCAGCTCACTCGAGACAAAAGAGACCCAGTACTTC. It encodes CASSLETKETQYF. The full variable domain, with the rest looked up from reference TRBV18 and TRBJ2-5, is NAGVMQNPRHLVRRRGQEARLRCSPMKGHSHVYWYRQLPEEGLKFMVYLQKENIIDESGMPKERFSAEFPKEGPSILRIQQVVRGDSAAYFCASSLETKETQYFGPGTRLLVL.